This TCR beta chain was observed in a study of T cells after yellow fever vaccination. General study findings and limits: Sorted repertoires could include abundant contaminating clonotypes from bulk cells. Overall, a small share of clonotypes was seen in both CD4 and CD8 compartments.

As concerns this clonotype: What it binds is unknown.

TCR cDNA was made by 5'RACE template switching, adding a universal primer site and UMIs. TCRdb passed the 5' RACE reads through MiXCR, listing each CDR3 protein once. This table has roughly 120,000 distinct CDR3 sequences, roughly 7.9% appearing once. V dropped 1 base and J dropped 2 bases, with 20 bases sitting between them. Germline CDR1 and CDR2: LGHDT and YNNKEL (reference sequence). The CDR3 is made up of 18 amino acids. Source: CD4+ T cells sorted from PBMCs, taken approximately 40 days after the first yellow fever vaccination. The V and J genes are TRBV3-1 and TRBJ1-1, with a tentative D call TRBD1 (5 bases). The TCR was taken from a man aged 18 to 30 who received the YFV17D yellow fever vaccine. CDR3: CASSQVVGPLEANTEAFF. In DNA, the CDR3 is TGTGCCAGCAGCCAAGTTGTGGGACCGCTGGAGGCTAACACTGAAGCTTTCTTT.